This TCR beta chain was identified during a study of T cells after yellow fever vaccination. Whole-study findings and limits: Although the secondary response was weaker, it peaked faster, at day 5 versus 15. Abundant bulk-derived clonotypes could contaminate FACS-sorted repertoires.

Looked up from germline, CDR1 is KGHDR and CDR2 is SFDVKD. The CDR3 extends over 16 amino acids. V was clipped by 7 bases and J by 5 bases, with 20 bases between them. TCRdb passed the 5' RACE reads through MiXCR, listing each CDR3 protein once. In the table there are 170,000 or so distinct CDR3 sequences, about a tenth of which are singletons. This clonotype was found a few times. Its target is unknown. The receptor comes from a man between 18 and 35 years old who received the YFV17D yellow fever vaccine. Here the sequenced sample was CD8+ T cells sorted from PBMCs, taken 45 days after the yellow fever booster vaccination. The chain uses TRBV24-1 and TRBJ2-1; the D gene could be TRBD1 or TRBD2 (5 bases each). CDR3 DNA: TGTGCCACCAGCATGAAAGCCCCCCGGGGCAACAATGAGCAGTTCTTC. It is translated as CATSMKAPRGNNEQFF.